The rows below give T cell receptor beta chains drawn from one sample of a study of blood T cells in healthy people across ages. From the 5' RACE reads, TCRdb called clonotypes with MiXCR, one entry per CDR3 protein. The sample contains hundreds of thousands of distinct CDR3 sequences, approximately 40% of which appear only once. Sequencing was carried out using blood. The receptors derive from a man at least 80 years old in good health. CDR3s leave out the opening cysteine and the closing phenylalanine or tryptophan. The D gene is left open where the match is weak.

d_gene: -
v_gene: TRBV27
j_gene: TRBJ2-2
CDR3aa: ASSFGGQTGELF

d_gene: -
v_gene: TRBV5-1
j_gene: TRBJ2-1
CDR3aa: ASSLTGPTYNEQF

d_gene: -
v_gene: TRBV11-1
j_gene: TRBJ2-5
CDR3aa: ASTPGFRETQY

d_gene: TRBD1
v_gene: TRBV11-2
j_gene: TRBJ2-3
CDR3aa: ASSPNRGLTDTQY

d_gene: -
v_gene: TRBV20-1
j_gene: TRBJ1-6
CDR3aa: SARDRGTQRGSPLH

d_gene: -
v_gene: TRBV7-2
j_gene: TRBJ1-2
CDR3aa: ASSLVSAGGDGYT

d_gene: -
v_gene: TRBV4-2
j_gene: TRBJ2-5
CDR3aa: ASSQDRQAQETQY

d_gene: -
v_gene: TRBV7-2
j_gene: TRBJ2-1
CDR3aa: ASSLAGRLANNEQF

d_gene: -
v_gene: TRBV7-2
j_gene: TRBJ2-1
CDR3aa: ASSLVGGYNEQF

d_gene: TRBD1
v_gene: TRBV6-2/TRBV6-3
j_gene: TRBJ1-4
CDR3aa: ASSSGRGREKLF

d_gene: TRBD1
v_gene: TRBV3-1
j_gene: TRBJ2-5
CDR3aa: ASSPLRQGTGEQY

d_gene: TRBD2
v_gene: TRBV9
j_gene: TRBJ2-3
CDR3aa: ASSVTGLSEDTQY

d_gene: TRBD1
v_gene: TRBV15
j_gene: TRBJ2-7
CDR3aa: ATSRLRTGAAYEPY

d_gene: -
v_gene: TRBV20-1
j_gene: TRBJ1-1
CDR3aa: SPRGLTWEAF

d_gene: -
v_gene: TRBV12-3/TRBV12-4
j_gene: TRBJ1-1
CDR3aa: ASSFTQGNTEAF

d_gene: -
v_gene: TRBV6-1
j_gene: -
CDR3aa: ASGGEAYHEQF

d_gene: -
v_gene: TRBV20-1
j_gene: TRBJ1-1
CDR3aa: SATLRGARNTEAF

d_gene: -
v_gene: TRBV6-2/TRBV6-3
j_gene: TRBJ1-5
CDR3aa: ASSSRLGINQPQH

d_gene: TRBD1
v_gene: TRBV5-6
j_gene: TRBJ2-1
CDR3aa: ASSSSGTGENNEQF

d_gene: -
v_gene: TRBV7-2
j_gene: TRBJ2-5
CDR3aa: ASSYPGRPPETQY

d_gene: TRBD1
v_gene: TRBV27
j_gene: TRBJ1-1
CDR3aa: ANSLKGGQTMNTEAF

d_gene: TRBD1
v_gene: TRBV20-1
j_gene: TRBJ2-5
CDR3aa: SAKRGQVISYERY